A selection of T cell receptor beta chains follows, all from one sample in a study of blood T cell dynamics during melanoma immunotherapy. Sequenced by immunoSEQ multiplex PCR; TCRdb stores in-frame clones only, minus some. Of over 12,000 clones in the sample, roughly 89% were seen once. The sequenced sample was blood, obtained from a patient treated with checkpoint blockade. These receptors all come from a human donor with melanoma. CDR3s include the opening cysteine and the closing phenylalanine or tryptophan. The order of the fields is D gene, clone size, V gene, J gene, CDR3 DNA, CDR3 protein. The D gene is left open where the match is weak. Not all rows give a size; the values are once, few, many and, for expanded clones, a class.

d_call: TRBD2
clone_size: -
v_call: TRBV7-2
j_call: TRBJ2-3
cdr3_nt: TGTGCCAGCAGCCGACCGGGACTAGCGGGACAAAGGTACACAGATACGCAGTATTTT
cdr3_aa: CASSRPGLAGQRYTDTQYF

d_call: -
clone_size: -
v_call: TRBV7-2
j_call: TRBJ2-7
cdr3_nt: TGTGCCAGCAGCTTAAAGGGGGGTCTCGAGCAGTACTTC
cdr3_aa: CASSLKGGLEQYF

d_call: -
clone_size: -
v_call: TRBV7-6
j_call: TRBJ2-1
cdr3_nt: TGTGCCAGCAGCTTAGGCGAGCCGGACAATGAGCAGTTCTTC
cdr3_aa: CASSLGEPDNEQFF

d_call: TRBD1
clone_size: -
v_call: TRBV30
j_call: TRBJ2-5
cdr3_nt: TGTGCCTGGAGTCGAATCGCCGGGACAGGGGAAGAGACCCAGTACTTC
cdr3_aa: CAWSRIAGTGEETQYF

d_call: TRBD2
clone_size: -
v_call: TRBV4-2
j_call: TRBJ2-6
cdr3_nt: TGTGCCAGCAGCCAATTACTAGCGGGGGGAGCTGGGGCCAACGTCCTGACTTTC
cdr3_aa: CASSQLLAGGAGANVLTF

d_call: -
clone_size: -
v_call: TRBV6-6
j_call: TRBJ2-1
cdr3_nt: TGTGCCAGCAGTTACTCGGGAAGGTCCTACAATGAGCAGTTCTTC
cdr3_aa: CASSYSGRSYNEQFF

d_call: TRBD1
clone_size: once
v_call: TRBV6-1
j_call: TRBJ1-1
cdr3_nt: TGTGCCAGCAGTTTTACAGGGGAGACTGAAGCTTTCTTT
cdr3_aa: CASSFTGETEAFF

d_call: TRBD1
clone_size: -
v_call: TRBV28
j_call: TRBJ2-2
cdr3_nt: TGTGCCAGCAGCCTCGACAGGGGTAGCACCGGGGAGCTGTTTTTT
cdr3_aa: CASSLDRGSTGELFF

d_call: -
clone_size: -
v_call: TRBV29-1
j_call: TRBJ2-1
cdr3_nt: TGCAGCGTTGAAGGACAGGACGGAATTGGTTCCTACAATGAGCAGTTCTTC
cdr3_aa: CSVEGQDGIGSYNEQFF

d_call: -
clone_size: -
v_call: TRBV7-3
j_call: TRBJ2-3
cdr3_nt: TGTGCCAGCAGCTTAAGGGGGCTCCGCACAGATACGCAGTATTTT
cdr3_aa: CASSLRGLRTDTQYF

d_call: TRBD2
clone_size: -
v_call: TRBV28
j_call: TRBJ2-7
cdr3_nt: TGTGCCAGCAACCCCCCCGGGGAGGGCGGGAGGCGAGTCTACGAGCAGTACTTC
cdr3_aa: CASNPPGEGGRRVYEQYF

d_call: -
clone_size: -
v_call: TRBV11-2
j_call: TRBJ1-1
cdr3_nt: TGTGCCAGCAGCTTAGAGTTGGGCAGGGAAGCTTTCTTT
cdr3_aa: CASSLELGREAFF

d_call: TRBD2
clone_size: -
v_call: TRBV6-6
j_call: TRBJ2-4
cdr3_nt: TGTGCCAGCAGTTCGCGGGGGGCCCCCAAAAACATTCAGTACTTC
cdr3_aa: CASSSRGAPKNIQYF

d_call: -
clone_size: -
v_call: TRBV5-1
j_call: TRBJ2-2
cdr3_nt: TGCGCCAGCAGCCCACTTGGGCCCGGGGAGCTGTTTTTT
cdr3_aa: CASSPLGPGELFF

d_call: -
clone_size: -
v_call: TRBV7-2
j_call: TRBJ1-2
cdr3_nt: TGTGCCAGCAGCTTAGTCGGAACCGGGGAAAACTATGGCTACACCTTC
cdr3_aa: CASSLVGTGENYGYTF

d_call: -
clone_size: -
v_call: TRBV28
j_call: TRBJ2-7
cdr3_nt: TGTGCCAGCAGTTTGTGGGCCTCGGAGCAGTACTTC
cdr3_aa: CASSLWASEQYF

d_call: TRBD2
clone_size: -
v_call: TRBV4-2
j_call: TRBJ2-1
cdr3_nt: TGTGCCAGCAGCCAAGATATGGGGGGGGATGAGCAGTTCTTC
cdr3_aa: CASSQDMGGDEQFF

d_call: TRBD1
clone_size: -
v_call: TRBV19
j_call: TRBJ1-4
cdr3_nt: TGTGCCAGTAGTGCCACAGGGGGGACGGGTGAAAAACTGTTTTTT
cdr3_aa: CASSATGGTGEKLFF

d_call: TRBD2
clone_size: -
v_call: TRBV7-3
j_call: TRBJ2-7
cdr3_nt: TGTGCCAGCAGCCCCTCAAGCGGGAACTACGAGCAGTACTTC
cdr3_aa: CASSPSSGNYEQYF

d_call: -
clone_size: -
v_call: TRBV19
j_call: TRBJ2-2
cdr3_nt: TGTGCCAGTAGTATAGGTGAGCGGGTGAACACCGGGGAGCTGTTTTTT
cdr3_aa: CASSIGERVNTGELFF

d_call: -
clone_size: -
v_call: TRBV7-3
j_call: TRBJ2-7
cdr3_nt: TGTGCCAGCAGCCAAAGCGGCGGCTACGAGCAGTACTTC
cdr3_aa: CASSQSGGYEQYF

d_call: -
clone_size: few
v_call: TRBV6-1
j_call: TRBJ1-5
cdr3_nt: TGTGCCAGCAGTGGGGGTTGGGAACAGCCCCAGCATTTT
cdr3_aa: CASSGGWEQPQHF

d_call: -
clone_size: -
v_call: TRBV30
j_call: TRBJ2-7
cdr3_nt: TGTGCCTGGGAAAGGGCAGGGCCGTTTCGCGAGCAGTACTTC
cdr3_aa: CAWERAGPFREQYF

d_call: -
clone_size: -
v_call: TRBV2
j_call: TRBJ1-5
cdr3_nt: TGTGCCAGCAGTGAAAACTATAGCAATCAGCCCCAGCATTTT
cdr3_aa: CASSENYSNQPQHF

d_call: TRBD2
clone_size: -
v_call: TRBV27
j_call: TRBJ2-5
cdr3_nt: TGTGCCAGCAGTTCCACTCGACTAGCGGGGGTCGGAGAGACCCAGTACTTC
cdr3_aa: CASSSTRLAGVGETQYF

d_call: TRBD1
clone_size: -
v_call: TRBV10-3
j_call: TRBJ1-1
cdr3_nt: TGTGCCACTAGAGACAGGGGAGGGCTCGAGGGCACTGAAGCTTTCTTT
cdr3_aa: CATRDRGGLEGTEAFF

d_call: TRBD1
clone_size: -
v_call: TRBV28
j_call: TRBJ1-2
cdr3_nt: TGTGCCAGCAAAACTGACAGGGGCGATTACTATGGCTACACCTTC
cdr3_aa: CASKTDRGDYYGYTF

d_call: -
clone_size: -
v_call: TRBV7-2
j_call: TRBJ2-1
cdr3_nt: TGTGCCAGCAGCTTAGTGTCGGGTTTCTCCAATGAGCAGTTCTTC
cdr3_aa: CASSLVSGFSNEQFF

d_call: TRBD2
clone_size: -
v_call: TRBV18
j_call: TRBJ2-3
cdr3_nt: TGTGCCAGCTCCACCGGGACTAGCCTGACGTACACAGATACGCAGTATTTT
cdr3_aa: CASSTGTSLTYTDTQYF

d_call: TRBD1
clone_size: -
v_call: TRBV4-2
j_call: TRBJ1-1
cdr3_nt: TGTGCCAGCAGCCAAATTGACGGGACAGGGAGAACTGAAGCTTTCTTT
cdr3_aa: CASSQIDGTGRTEAFF

d_call: -
clone_size: once
v_call: TRBV7-2
j_call: TRBJ2-1
cdr3_nt: TGTGCCAGCAGCTTAGCCCCCGCGAATGAGCAGTTCTTC
cdr3_aa: CASSLAPANEQFF

d_call: TRBD2
clone_size: -
v_call: TRBV5-1
j_call: TRBJ2-7
cdr3_nt: TGCGCCAGCAGCTCAGCTCTGACTAGCGGGAGGGAGGAGCAGTACTTC
cdr3_aa: CASSSALTSGREEQYF

d_call: -
clone_size: -
v_call: TRBV7-2
j_call: TRBJ1-5
cdr3_nt: TGTGCCAGCAGCTTAATGCAGGGTAACAATCAGCCCCAGCATTTT
cdr3_aa: CASSLMQGNNQPQHF

d_call: TRBD1
clone_size: -
v_call: TRBV29-1
j_call: TRBJ1-2
cdr3_nt: TGCAGCGTTGTAAGGGACAGGGAAAACTATGGCTACACCTTC
cdr3_aa: CSVVRDRENYGYTF

d_call: TRBD1
clone_size: -
v_call: TRBV7-7
j_call: TRBJ2-5
cdr3_nt: TGTGCTAGCAGCCCTGGGACAGGCGTACAAGAGACCCAGTACTTC
cdr3_aa: CASSPGTGVQETQYF

d_call: TRBD1
clone_size: -
v_call: TRBV28
j_call: TRBJ2-7
cdr3_nt: TGTGCCAGCAGGAAACAGGGGGATGGCGGCGAGCAGTACTTC
cdr3_aa: CASRKQGDGGEQYF

d_call: -
clone_size: -
v_call: TRBV7-2
j_call: TRBJ2-6
cdr3_nt: TGTGCCAGCGGCGCGGCTGGGGCCAACGTCCTGACTTTC
cdr3_aa: CASGAAGANVLTF

d_call: -
clone_size: -
v_call: TRBV11-2
j_call: TRBJ2-7
cdr3_nt: TGTGCCAGCAGCCCCCTGGGGACAGGGGCCAGCGGGAGGGCCTACGAGCAGTACTTC
cdr3_aa: CASSPLGTGASGRAYEQYF

d_call: -
clone_size: -
v_call: TRBV28
j_call: TRBJ2-2
cdr3_nt: TGTGCCAGCAGTTCAGGACAGAAGAACACCGGGGAGCTGTTTTTT
cdr3_aa: CASSSGQKNTGELFF

d_call: TRBD1
clone_size: -
v_call: TRBV27
j_call: TRBJ1-5
cdr3_nt: TGTGCCAGCAGTCCGAACACAGGGGCCCAAAATCAGCCCCAGCATTTT
cdr3_aa: CASSPNTGAQNQPQHF

d_call: TRBD1
clone_size: -
v_call: TRBV30
j_call: TRBJ1-2
cdr3_nt: TGTGCCTGGACCAGAAGGACAGGGGGATACTATGGCTACACCTTC
cdr3_aa: CAWTRRTGGYYGYTF

d_call: TRBD1
clone_size: -
v_call: TRBV11-3
j_call: TRBJ2-2
cdr3_nt: TGTGCCAGCAGCCCGGGACAGGGGAGCACCGGGGAGCTGTTTTTT
cdr3_aa: CASSPGQGSTGELFF

d_call: -
clone_size: -
v_call: TRBV19
j_call: TRBJ1-5
cdr3_nt: TGTGCCAGTACGGGTGGCCGGCAGGCCGTCGGGATTAATCAGCCCCAGCATTTT
cdr3_aa: CASTGGRQAVGINQPQHF

d_call: -
clone_size: -
v_call: TRBV5-5
j_call: TRBJ1-4
cdr3_nt: TGTGCCAGCAGCCCTCGCCTCCCAACAACTAATGAAAAACTGTTTTTT
cdr3_aa: CASSPRLPTTNEKLFF

d_call: TRBD2
clone_size: -
v_call: TRBV6-4
j_call: TRBJ2-3
cdr3_nt: TGTGCCAGCAGTGAAGGCGGCGGGAGTGGGACAGATACGCAGTATTTT
cdr3_aa: CASSEGGGSGTDTQYF

d_call: -
clone_size: once
v_call: TRBV7-2
j_call: TRBJ2-1
cdr3_nt: TGTGCCAGCAGCTTAGGAAATTATGCGGGGGCCAGCAATGAGCAGTTCTTC
cdr3_aa: CASSLGNYAGASNEQFF

d_call: -
clone_size: -
v_call: TRBV7-3
j_call: TRBJ2-2
cdr3_nt: TGTGCCAGCAGCTTAACGCGGGGCGGGGAGCTGTTTTTT
cdr3_aa: CASSLTRGGELFF

d_call: -
clone_size: -
v_call: TRBV11-3
j_call: TRBJ1-2
cdr3_nt: TGTGCCAGCAGCCACGGGGGGACGGCGCCTACCTTC
cdr3_aa: CASSHGGTAPTF

d_call: -
clone_size: few
v_call: TRBV5-6
j_call: TRBJ1-4
cdr3_nt: TGTGCCAGCAGCCCGGTAGGCGGATCTAATGAAAAACTGTTTTTT
cdr3_aa: CASSPVGGSNEKLFF

d_call: -
clone_size: -
v_call: TRBV11-2
j_call: TRBJ2-7
cdr3_nt: TGTGCCAGCAGCTCGCGGGACAAGAGCTCCTACGAGCAGTACTTC
cdr3_aa: CASSSRDKSSYEQYF

d_call: -
clone_size: -
v_call: TRBV5-4
j_call: TRBJ1-3
cdr3_nt: TGTGCCAGCAGCTTGTCCCCGGATTTTAACTCTGGAAACACCATATATTTT
cdr3_aa: CASSLSPDFNSGNTIYF

d_call: -
clone_size: -
v_call: TRBV5-5
j_call: TRBJ2-3
cdr3_nt: TGTGCCAGCAGCTTGTTGTCTAGCAGCACAGATACGCAGTATTTT
cdr3_aa: CASSLLSSSTDTQYF

d_call: -
clone_size: -
v_call: TRBV5-1
j_call: TRBJ2-5
cdr3_nt: TGCGCCAGCAGCGACAGGGTCGGGGGGGAGACCCAGTACTTC
cdr3_aa: CASSDRVGGETQYF

d_call: -
clone_size: -
v_call: TRBV30
j_call: TRBJ1-2
cdr3_nt: TGTGCCTGGAGGGACCCCATAGGCATCCCGGGGAGGGAACCTAACTATGGCTACACCTTC
cdr3_aa: CAWRDPIGIPGREPNYGYTF

d_call: TRBD2
clone_size: -
v_call: TRBV7-2
j_call: TRBJ2-7
cdr3_nt: TGTGCCAGCAGCTTAGGCCGGGCTAGCGGGGGTCGGATGTCCTACGAGCAGTACTTC
cdr3_aa: CASSLGRASGGRMSYEQYF

d_call: -
clone_size: once
v_call: TRBV10-3
j_call: TRBJ2-7
cdr3_nt: TGTGCCATCAGTGCAGGGGTGGTCTACGAGCAGTACTTC
cdr3_aa: CAISAGVVYEQYF

d_call: -
clone_size: -
v_call: TRBV7-2
j_call: TRBJ2-3
cdr3_nt: TGTGCCAGCAGCTTAAAACTAGCTGGAGGCACAGATACGCAGTATTTT
cdr3_aa: CASSLKLAGGTDTQYF

d_call: TRBD1
clone_size: -
v_call: TRBV5-6
j_call: TRBJ1-2
cdr3_nt: TGTGCCAGCAGCCGTTACAGGGGGCGTGATTATGGCTACACCTTC
cdr3_aa: CASSRYRGRDYGYTF

d_call: -
clone_size: once
v_call: TRBV7-2
j_call: TRBJ1-1
cdr3_nt: TGTGCCAGCAGCTTAAGGGCCTACAGGGTTAACACTGAAGCTTTCTTT
cdr3_aa: CASSLRAYRVNTEAFF

d_call: TRBD1
clone_size: -
v_call: TRBV28
j_call: TRBJ1-1
cdr3_nt: TGTGCCAGCAGTTTCCCGCCGGGACAGGGGAGGATTGAAGCTTTCTTT
cdr3_aa: CASSFPPGQGRIEAFF